This T cell receptor (beta chain) was sequenced in a study of CD8 T cells in Susac syndrome. Broader study findings: Across the total CD8+ repertoires, some 15 Susac-specific public clones were detected, and across the CD8+ TEMRA repertoires, five or six such clones were detected.

The CDR3 has 15 residues. Germline lookup yields CDR1 LNHDA and CDR2 SQIVND (reference sequence). V gave up 4 bases and J gave up 4 bases; unmatched junction bases: 6. To note about this clonotype: Its antigen is not known.

Bulk CD8+ and CD4+ cells came from magnetic negative isolation; CD8+ TEMRA by FACS. An amount of RNA that ranged from about 0.45 to 1 ug was reverse transcribed with random hexamers. TCRdb re-analysed the immunoSEQ multiplex PCR reads in MiXCR, keeping a single row per CDR3 protein. The data hold around 130,000 distinct CDR3 sequences, with just under 95% observed a single time. The source of this sequence is a human donor with Susac syndrome. The chain employs TRBV19 and TRBJ2-1, with 8 nucleotides matching TRBD1. Sequenced: CD8+ T cells from PBMCs. CDR3 protein: CASSTLRQGYNEQFF. As DNA, the CDR3 is TGTGCCAGTAGTACCTTACGACAGGGGTACAATGAGCAGTTCTTC.